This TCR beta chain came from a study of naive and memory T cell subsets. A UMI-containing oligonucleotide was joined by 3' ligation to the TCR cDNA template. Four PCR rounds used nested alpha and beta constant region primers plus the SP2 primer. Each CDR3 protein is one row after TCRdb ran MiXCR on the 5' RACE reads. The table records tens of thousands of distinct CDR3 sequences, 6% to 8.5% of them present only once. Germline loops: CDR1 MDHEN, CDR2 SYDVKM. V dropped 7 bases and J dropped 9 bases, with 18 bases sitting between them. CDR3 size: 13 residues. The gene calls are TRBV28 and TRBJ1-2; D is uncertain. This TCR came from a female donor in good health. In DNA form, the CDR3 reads TGTGCCAGCATGGTGGGGATCACCACCCGCTACACCTTC. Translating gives CASMVGITTRYTF.